A selection of T cell receptor beta chains follows, all from one sample in a study of blood T cells in healthy people across ages. TCRdb ran MiXCR on the 5' RACE reads and lists one entry per CDR3 protein. This table has fewer than 950,000 distinct CDR3 sequences, about 34% appearing once. Material: blood. Receptor source: a man aged 18 to 30 in good health. CDR3s include the opening cysteine and the closing phenylalanine or tryptophan. D genes are given only for firm matches. Clone size appears in some rows only: once, few, many, or a class for an expanded clone.

j_gene: TRBJ2-3; v_gene: TRBV5-6; d_gene: .; abundance: .; CDR3nt: TGTGCCAGCAGCTTGGCCGGACAAAATACGCAGTATTTT; CDR3aa: CASSLAGQNTQYF
j_gene: TRBJ2-3; v_gene: TRBV4-3; d_gene: .; abundance: few; CDR3nt: TGCGCCAGCAGCCAAGAAAGATCCAGGGTGAATACGCAGTATTTT; CDR3aa: CASSQERSRVNTQYF
j_gene: TRBJ2-7; v_gene: TRBV20-1; d_gene: TRBD2; abundance: few; CDR3nt: TGCAGTGCTAGAGACCCCGGGAGGGAGACCCGGTACTTC; CDR3aa: CSARDPGRETRYF
j_gene: TRBJ1-1; v_gene: TRBV7-2; d_gene: .; abundance: .; CDR3nt: TGTGCCAGCAGCGTAGTTGGGTTGGGAGCTGAAGCTTTCTTT; CDR3aa: CASSVVGLGAEAFF
j_gene: TRBJ2-1; v_gene: TRBV29-1; d_gene: .; abundance: .; CDR3nt: TGCAGCGTTGAGCCAACAGGAAATGAGCAGTTCTTC; CDR3aa: CSVEPTGNEQFF
j_gene: TRBJ2-3; v_gene: TRBV20-1; d_gene: .; abundance: .; CDR3nt: TGCAGTGCTAGAAAGACTAGATTTGGCACAGATACGCAGTATTTT; CDR3aa: CSARKTRFGTDTQYF
j_gene: TRBJ2-7; v_gene: TRBV14; d_gene: TRBD1; abundance: many; CDR3nt: TGTGCCAGCAGACCCCGGACAGGGAGAACCTACGAGCAGTACTTC; CDR3aa: CASRPRTGRTYEQYF
j_gene: TRBJ1-4; v_gene: TRBV5-1; d_gene: TRBD1; abundance: .; CDR3nt: TGCGCCAGCAGCTTGGAGACAGGGGAGGACGAAAAACTGTTTTTT; CDR3aa: CASSLETGEDEKLFF
j_gene: TRBJ2-3; v_gene: TRBV6-5; d_gene: TRBD1; abundance: .; CDR3nt: TGTGCCAGCAGAGAGACAGGGGGCCTCGGAAATACGCAGTATTTT; CDR3aa: CASRETGGLGNTQYF
j_gene: TRBJ2-2; v_gene: TRBV6-5; d_gene: .; abundance: few; CDR3nt: TGTGCCAGCACCCCAGACTTGACCGGGGAGCTGTTTTTT; CDR3aa: CASTPDLTGELFF
j_gene: TRBJ1-1; v_gene: TRBV29-1; d_gene: .; abundance: few; CDR3nt: TGCAGCGCCACGACGGGAAAAGAAGCTTTCTTT; CDR3aa: CSATTGKEAFF
j_gene: TRBJ2-2; v_gene: TRBV7-2; d_gene: .; abundance: few; CDR3nt: TGTGCCAGCAGCTTAGTTGTTGCCAGCGCGAACACCGGGGAGCTGTTTTTT; CDR3aa: CASSLVVASANTGELFF
j_gene: TRBJ1-2; v_gene: TRBV4-2; d_gene: TRBD1; abundance: few; CDR3nt: TGTGCCAGCAGCCAAGAACAGGGGGCTGGCTATGGCTACACCTTC; CDR3aa: CASSQEQGAGYGYTF
j_gene: TRBJ2-7; v_gene: TRBV15; d_gene: .; abundance: .; CDR3nt: TGTGCCACCAGCAGTCGGTCCCGCGGCGAGCAGTACTTC; CDR3aa: CATSSRSRGEQYF
j_gene: TRBJ1-1; v_gene: TRBV6-1; d_gene: .; abundance: .; CDR3nt: TGTGCCAGCAGTGGAACCAGGGTGGGGAACACTGAAGCTTTCTTT; CDR3aa: CASSGTRVGNTEAFF
j_gene: TRBJ2-4; v_gene: TRBV20-1; d_gene: .; abundance: few; CDR3nt: TGCAGTGCTATACGGAGGCCGGCCAAAAACATTCAGTACTTC; CDR3aa: CSAIRRPAKNIQYF